This T cell receptor (beta chain) comes out of a study of Tregs in tolerant kidney transplant recipients. As regards this clone: As yet, its antigen is unknown.

General study points: Expanding Tregs on activated donor B cells appeared to best identify donor-specific TCRbeta clones. For some patients, primers changed over time, blocking nucleotide-level comparison.

The assay was immunoSEQ multiplex PCR, and TCRdb's table has in-frame clones only and misses some. The sample holds around 98,000 clones, 93% seen once. This CDR3 comprises 12 residues. CDR1 and CDR2 from the germline V gene are SQVTM and ANQGSEA. Trimming at V came to 4 bases and at J to 8 bases, leaving 3 bases not matched to a gene. The material was CD4+ T cells from blood, obtained before the transplant. The receptor was derived from a human donor who received a combined kidney and bone marrow transplant. This chain links TRBV29-1 with TRBJ1-4, with 8 nucleotides matching TRBD1. CDR3 amino acids: CSVGDRGEKLFF. The CDR3 DNA is TGCAGCGTTGGAGACAGGGGAGAAAAACTGTTTTTT.